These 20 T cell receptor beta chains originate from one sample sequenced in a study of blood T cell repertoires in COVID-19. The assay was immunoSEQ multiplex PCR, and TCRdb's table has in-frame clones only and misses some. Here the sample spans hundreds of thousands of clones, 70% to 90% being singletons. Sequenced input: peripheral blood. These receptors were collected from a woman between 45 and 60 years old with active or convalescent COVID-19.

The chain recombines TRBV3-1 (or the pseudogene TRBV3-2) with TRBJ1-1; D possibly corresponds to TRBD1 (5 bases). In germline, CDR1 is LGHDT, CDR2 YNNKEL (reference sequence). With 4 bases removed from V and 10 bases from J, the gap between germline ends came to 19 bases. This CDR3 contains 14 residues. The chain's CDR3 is CASSPSRQGHLAFF. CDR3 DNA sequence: TGTGCCAGCAGCCCCTCTAGGCAGGGCCATTTAGCTTTCTTT.

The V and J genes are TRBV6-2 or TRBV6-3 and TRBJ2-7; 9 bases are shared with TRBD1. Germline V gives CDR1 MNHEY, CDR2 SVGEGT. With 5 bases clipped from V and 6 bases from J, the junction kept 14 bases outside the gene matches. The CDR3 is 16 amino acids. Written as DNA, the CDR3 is TGTGCCAGCAGTGCCCCAACCGGGACAGGGCCAGGCGAGCAGTACTTC. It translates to CASSAPTGTGPGEQYF.

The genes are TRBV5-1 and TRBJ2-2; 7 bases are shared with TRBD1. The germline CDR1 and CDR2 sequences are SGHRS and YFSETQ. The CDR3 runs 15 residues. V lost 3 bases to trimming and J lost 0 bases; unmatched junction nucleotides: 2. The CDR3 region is CASSWQGANTGELFF. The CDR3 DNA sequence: TGCGCCAGCAGCTGGCAGGGGGCGAACACCGGGGAGCTGTTTTTT. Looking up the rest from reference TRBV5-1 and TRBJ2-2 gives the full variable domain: KAGVTQTPRYLIKTRGQQVTLSCSPISGHRSVSWYQQTPGQGLQFLFEYFSETQRNKGNFPGRFSGRQFSNSRSEMNVSTLELGDSALYLCASSWQGANTGELFFGEGSRLTVL.

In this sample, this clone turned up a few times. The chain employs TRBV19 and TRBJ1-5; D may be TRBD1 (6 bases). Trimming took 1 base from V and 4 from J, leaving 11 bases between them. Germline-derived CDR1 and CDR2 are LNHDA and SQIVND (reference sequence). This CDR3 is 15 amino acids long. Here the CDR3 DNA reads TGTGCCAGTAGTATAGTGGGGACACCGAATCAGCCCCAGCATTTT. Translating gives CASSIVGTPNQPQHF.

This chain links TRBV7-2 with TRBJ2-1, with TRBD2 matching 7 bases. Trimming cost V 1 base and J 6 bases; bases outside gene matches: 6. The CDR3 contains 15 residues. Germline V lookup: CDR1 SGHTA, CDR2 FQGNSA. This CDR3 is CASSLGGGHRNEQFF. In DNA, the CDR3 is TGTGCCAGCAGCTTAGGGGGAGGGCATCGCAATGAGCAGTTCTTC.

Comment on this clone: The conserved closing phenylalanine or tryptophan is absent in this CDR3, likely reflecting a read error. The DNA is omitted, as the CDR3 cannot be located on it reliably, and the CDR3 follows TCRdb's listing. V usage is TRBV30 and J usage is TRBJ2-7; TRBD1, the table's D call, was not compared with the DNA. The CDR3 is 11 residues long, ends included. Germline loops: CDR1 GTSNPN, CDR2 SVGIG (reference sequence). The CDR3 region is CAWSVGPGQVH.

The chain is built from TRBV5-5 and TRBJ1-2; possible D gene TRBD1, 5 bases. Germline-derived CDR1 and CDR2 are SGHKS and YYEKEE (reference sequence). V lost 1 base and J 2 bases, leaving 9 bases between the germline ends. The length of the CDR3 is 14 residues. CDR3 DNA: TGTGCCAGCAGCTTGAGCAGGGCCAACTATGGCTACACCTTC. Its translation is CASSLSRANYGYTF.

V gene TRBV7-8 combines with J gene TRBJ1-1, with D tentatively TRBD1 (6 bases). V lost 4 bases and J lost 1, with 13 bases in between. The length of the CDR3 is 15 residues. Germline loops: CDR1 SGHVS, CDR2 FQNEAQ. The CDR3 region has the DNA TGTGCCAGCAGCTCGCCAGGGACAAAGAACACTGAAGCTTTCTTT. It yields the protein CASSSPGTKNTEAFF. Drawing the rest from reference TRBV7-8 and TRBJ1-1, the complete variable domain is GAGVSQSPRYKVAKRGQDVALRCDPISGHVSLFWYQQALGQGPEFLTYFQNEAQLDKSGLPSDRFFAERPEGSVSTLKIQRTQQEDSAVYLCASSSPGTKNTEAFFGQGTRLTVV.

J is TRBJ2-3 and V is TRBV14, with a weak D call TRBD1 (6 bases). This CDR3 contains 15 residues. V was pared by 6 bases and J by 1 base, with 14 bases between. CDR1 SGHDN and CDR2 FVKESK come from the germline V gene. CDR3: CASSATGRGTDTQYF. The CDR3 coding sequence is TGTGCCAGCAGTGCGACAGGAAGAGGCACAGATACGCAGTATTTT.

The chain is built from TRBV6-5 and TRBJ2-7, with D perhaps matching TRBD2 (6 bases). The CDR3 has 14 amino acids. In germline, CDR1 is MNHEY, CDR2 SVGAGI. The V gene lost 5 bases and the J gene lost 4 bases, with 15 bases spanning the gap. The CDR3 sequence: CASSRTGGVYEQYF. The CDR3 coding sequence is TGTGCCAGCAGTCGAACCGGGGGTGTATACGAGCAGTACTTC.

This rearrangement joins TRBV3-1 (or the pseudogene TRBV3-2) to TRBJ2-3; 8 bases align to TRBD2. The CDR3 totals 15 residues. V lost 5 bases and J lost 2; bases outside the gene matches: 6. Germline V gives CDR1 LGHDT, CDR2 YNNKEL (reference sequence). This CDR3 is CASSYTSGYTDTQYF. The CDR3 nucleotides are TGTGCCAGCAGCTACACTAGCGGCTACACAGATACGCAGTATTTT.

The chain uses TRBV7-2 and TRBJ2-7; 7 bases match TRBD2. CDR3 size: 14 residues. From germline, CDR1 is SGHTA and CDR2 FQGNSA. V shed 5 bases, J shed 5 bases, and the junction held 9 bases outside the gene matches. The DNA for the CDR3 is TGTGCCAGCAGCCTAAGCGGGGCAAGGAACGAGCAGTACTTC. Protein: CASSLSGARNEQYF.

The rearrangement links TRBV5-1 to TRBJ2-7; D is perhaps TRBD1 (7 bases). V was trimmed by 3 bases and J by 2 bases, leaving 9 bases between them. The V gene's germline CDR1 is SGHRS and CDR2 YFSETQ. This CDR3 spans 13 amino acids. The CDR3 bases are TGCGCCAGCAGCTCAGGGGGGCCCTACGAGCAGTACTTC. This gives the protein CASSSGGPYEQYF.

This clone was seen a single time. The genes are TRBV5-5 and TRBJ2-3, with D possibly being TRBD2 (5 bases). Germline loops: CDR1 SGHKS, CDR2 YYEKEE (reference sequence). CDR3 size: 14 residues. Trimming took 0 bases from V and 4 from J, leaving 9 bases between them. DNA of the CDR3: TGTGCCAGCAGCTTGGTGGTGGGAGCAGATACGCAGTATTTT. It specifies CASSLVVGADTQYF.

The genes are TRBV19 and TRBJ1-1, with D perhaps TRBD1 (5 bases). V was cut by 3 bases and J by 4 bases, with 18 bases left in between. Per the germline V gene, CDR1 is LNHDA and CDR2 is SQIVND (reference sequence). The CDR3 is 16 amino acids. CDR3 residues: CASSITPGQGGTEAFF. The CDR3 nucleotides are TGTGCCAGTAGTATTACCCCCGGCCAGGGAGGCACTGAAGCTTTCTTT.

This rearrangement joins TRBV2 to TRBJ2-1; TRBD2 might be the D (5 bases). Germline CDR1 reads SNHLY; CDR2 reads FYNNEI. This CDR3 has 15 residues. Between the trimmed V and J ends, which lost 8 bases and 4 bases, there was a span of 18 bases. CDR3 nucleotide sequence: TGTGCCAGCCACGGAGCGGTAGGCAGTTACAATGAGCAGTTCTTC. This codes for CASHGAVGSYNEQFF.

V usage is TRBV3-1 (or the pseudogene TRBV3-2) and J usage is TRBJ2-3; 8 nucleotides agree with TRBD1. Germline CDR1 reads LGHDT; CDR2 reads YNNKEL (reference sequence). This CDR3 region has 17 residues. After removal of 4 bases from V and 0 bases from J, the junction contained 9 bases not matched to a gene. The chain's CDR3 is CASSPEPGTGSTDTQYF. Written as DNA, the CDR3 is TGTGCCAGCAGCCCCGAGCCCGGGACAGGCAGCACAGATACGCAGTATTTT.

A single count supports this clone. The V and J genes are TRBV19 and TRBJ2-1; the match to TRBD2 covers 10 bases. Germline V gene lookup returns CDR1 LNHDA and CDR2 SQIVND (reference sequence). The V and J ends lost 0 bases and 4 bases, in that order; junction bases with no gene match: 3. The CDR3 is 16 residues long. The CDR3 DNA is TGTGCCAGTAGTATAGACGGACTAGCGGTTTACAATGAGCAGTTCTTC. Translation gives CASSIDGLAVYNEQFF. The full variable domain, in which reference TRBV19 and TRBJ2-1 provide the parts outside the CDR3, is DGGITQSPKYLFRKEGQNVTLSCEQNLNHDAMYWYRQDPGQGLRLIYYSQIVNDFQKGDIAEGYSVSREKKESFPLTVTSAQKNPTAFYLCASSIDGLAVYNEQFFGPGTRLTVL.

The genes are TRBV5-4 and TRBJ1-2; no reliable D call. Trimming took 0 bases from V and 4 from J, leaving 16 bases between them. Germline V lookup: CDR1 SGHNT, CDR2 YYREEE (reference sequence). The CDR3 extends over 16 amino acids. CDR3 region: CASSLEVLSGFYGYTF. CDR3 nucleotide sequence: TGTGCCAGCAGCTTGGAGGTTTTGTCGGGTTTCTATGGCTACACCTTC.

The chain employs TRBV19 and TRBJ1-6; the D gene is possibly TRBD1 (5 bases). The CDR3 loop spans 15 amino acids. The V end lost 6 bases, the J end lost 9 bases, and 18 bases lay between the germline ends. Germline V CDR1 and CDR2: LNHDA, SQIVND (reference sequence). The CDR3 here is CASRSPQGGGSPLHF. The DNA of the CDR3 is TGTGCCAGTAGGTCACCCCAGGGAGGAGGTTCACCCCTCCACTTT. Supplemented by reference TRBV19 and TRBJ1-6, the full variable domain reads DGGITQSPKYLFRKEGQNVTLSCEQNLNHDAMYWYRQDPGQGLRLIYYSQIVNDFQKGDIAEGYSVSREKKESFPLTVTSAQKNPTAFYLCASRSPQGGGSPLHFGNGTRLTVT.